The 20 T cell receptor beta chains below were found in one sample sequenced in a study of T cells in Graves' hyperthyroidism and ophthalmopathy. TCR beta CDR3 region amplification was performed from RNA transcripts. First-round RT-PCR with HTBI primers amplified the TCR CDR3 region. From the multiplex PCR reads, TCRdb called clonotypes with MiXCR, one entry per CDR3 protein. This table has about 400,000 distinct CDR3 sequences, roughly 15% appearing once. Material: blood. The receptors come from a man aged 18 to 29 with Graves' ophthalmopathy.

This clonotype was seen a few times. The J gene is TRBJ2-1, the V gene TRBV28, with D maybe TRBD1 (5 bases). The V end was cut by 7 bases, the J end by 6 bases, with 10 bases between. The CDR3 totals 12 residues. The germline V gene encodes CDR1 MDHEN and CDR2 SYDVKM. The CDR3: CASTPRGNEQFF. In nucleotides, the CDR3 is TGTGCCAGCACCCCTAGGGGCAATGAGCAGTTCTTC.

This clonotype was detected many times. This chain joins TRBV9 and TRBJ2-5; 13 bases agree with TRBD2. CDR1 and CDR2 (germline): SGDLS, YYNGEE. The CDR3 is made up of 14 amino acids. V lost 3 bases and J lost 9; bases outside the gene matches: 5. The CDR3 reads CASSAGLAGVAQYF. CDR3 nucleotide sequence: TGTGCCAGCAGCGCCGGACTAGCGGGGGTTGCCCAGTACTTC.

This clonotype was counted ten times or more. This chain joins TRBV3-1 and TRBJ2-7; D is possibly TRBD1 or TRBD2 (6 bases each). This CDR3 is 14 amino acids long. Germline assignment: CDR1 LGHDT and CDR2 YNNKEL (reference sequence). The V end lost 2 bases, the J end lost 9 bases, and 17 bases lay between the germline ends. The CDR3 protein is CASSQWGPLGGQYF. The CDR3 DNA is TGTGCCAGCAGCCAATGGGGGCCCTTGGGGGGGCAGTACTTC.

This clonotype was counted at least ten times. The genes are TRBV6-1 and TRBJ1-5; 7 bases are shared with TRBD1. V shed 4 bases, J shed 5 bases, and the junction held 8 bases outside the gene matches. The CDR3 sequence is 15 residues long. The germline V gene encodes CDR1 MNHNS and CDR2 SASEGT. The CDR3 DNA is TGTGCCAGCAGTGGTGGGACAGTTGGAGATCAGCCCCAGCATTTT. Its protein product is CASSGGTVGDQPQHF.

This clonotype was recorded a few times. The chain uses TRBV5-1 and TRBJ2-2, with D possibly called TRBD1 or TRBD2 (6 bases each). The germline V and J ends were trimmed by 4 bases and 3 bases, with 10 bases remaining between them. Germline assignment: CDR1 SGHRS and CDR2 YFSETQ. This CDR3 contains 14 residues. The CDR3 protein is CASSGGPDTGELFF. Here the CDR3 DNA reads TGCGCCAGCAGCGGGGGGCCGGACACCGGGGAGCTGTTTTTT. Using reference TRBV5-1 and TRBJ2-2 for the parts outside the CDR3, the full variable domain is KAGVTQTPRYLIKTRGQQVTLSCSPISGHRSVSWYQQTPGQGLQFLFEYFSETQRNKGNFPGRFSGRQFSNSRSEMNVSTLELGDSALYLCASSGGPDTGELFFGEGSRLTVL.

This clonotype appeared a few times. The rearrangement links TRBV24-1 to TRBJ2-1; TRBD1 agrees at 9 bases. V was pared by 3 bases and J by 6 bases, with 8 bases of the junction left unmatched. The germline V gene encodes CDR1 KGHDR and CDR2 SFDVKD. CDR3 length: 16 residues. The CDR3 bases are TGTGCCACCAGTGATCCCGGACAGGGGCCGCTCAATGAGCAGTTCTTC. Protein: CATSDPGQGPLNEQFF.

This clonotype was counted ten times or more. This chain joins TRBV12-3 or TRBV12-4 and TRBJ2-7; D call uncertain. Trimming pared 6 bases from V and 4 bases from J, leaving 10 bases between. The CDR3 runs to 12 residues. This CDR3 is CASSRDLYEQYF. The CDR3 region has the DNA TGTGCCAGCAGCCGTGATCTTTACGAGCAGTACTTC.

CDR3 nucleotides: TGCGCCAGCAGCCATACTCAAGGGGAAAAACTGTTTTTT. Protein: CASSHTQGEKLFF. This chain links TRBV4-1 with TRBJ1-4; D gene ambiguous. From germline, CDR1 is MGHRA and CDR2 YSYEKL. The V end was cut by 3 bases, the J end by 8 bases, with 10 bases between. The CDR3 runs to 13 residues.

This clonotype was seen ten or more times. The V gene is TRBV11-2, the J gene TRBJ2-3, with TRBD2 identical over 9 bases. Germline values: CDR1 SGHAT, CDR2 FQNNGV. The CDR3 runs 16 residues. The junction had 6 bases not matched to a gene; V was cut back by 2 bases and J by 3 bases. CDR3 DNA: TGTGCCAGCAGCTTAAACGCGGGGGGGCAAACAGATACGCAGTATTTT. This codes for CASSLNAGGQTDTQYF.

The rearrangement uses TRBV6-1 and TRBJ2-5; D not resolved. This CDR3 contains 13 residues. From germline, CDR1 is MNHNS and CDR2 SASEGT. The V gene lost 6 bases and the J gene lost 1 base, with 9 bases spanning the gap. CDR3 bases: TGTGCCAGCAGGAGACTGGTCCAAGAGACCCAGTACTTC. As protein: CASRRLVQETQYF.

This clonotype was seen at least ten times. The chain uses TRBV11-3 and TRBJ2-1; D call uncertain. Trimming removed 1 base at V and 6 bases at J, with 7 bases between. This CDR3 is built from 13 residues. Germline CDR1 reads SGHNT; CDR2 reads YENEEA. This chain's CDR3 is CASSLARVNEQFF. DNA of the CDR3: TGTGCCAGCAGCTTAGCCCGGGTCAATGAGCAGTTCTTC.

The gene calls are TRBV2 and TRBJ2-3; TRBD2 is a possible D gene (5 bases). The CDR3 has 12 amino acids. Per the germline V gene, CDR1 is SNHLY and CDR2 is FYNNEI. Trimming cost V 8 bases and J 1 base, with 7 bases left between them. CDR3 region: CASGAGTDTQYF. CDR3 DNA sequence: TGTGCCAGCGGAGCGGGCACAGATACGCAGTATTTT.

The rearrangement joins TRBV29-1 to TRBJ1-5; 7 bases are a match to TRBD1. With V trimmed by 4 bases and J by 2 bases, 8 bases remained unmatched. Germline V gene data show CDR1 as SQVTM and CDR2 as ANQGSEA. CDR3 length: 15 residues. The DNA of the CDR3 is TGCAGCGTTGGATTAGGAACAGGGGGCAATCAGCCCCAGCATTTT. This translates into CSVGLGTGGNQPQHF.

This clonotype appeared a few times. The chain uses TRBV7-2 and TRBJ1-5, with TRBD1 identical over 12 bases. Germline V lookup: CDR1 SGHTA, CDR2 FQGNSA. The CDR3 is 18 amino acids. J lost 7 bases, V lost 4 bases, and 14 bases had no gene match. This chain's CDR3 is CASSSRRDRGRRPQPQHF. CDR3 DNA: TGTGCCAGCAGCTCAAGGCGGGACAGGGGGCGCAGGCCCCAGCCCCAGCATTTT.

In this sample, this clonotype turned up a few times. Just one base apart from a much larger clone, this may be a read error. The CDR3 DNA reads TGTGCCACCAGTGGTTTTGGGACAGGGGAAGCAGATACGCAGTATTTT. It is translated as CATSGFGTGEADTQYF. The genes are TRBV24-1 and TRBJ2-3, with 10 bases matching TRBD1. This CDR3 comprises 16 residues. Trimming took 5 bases from V and 4 from J; bases not matched to a gene: 8. Germline V CDR1 and CDR2: KGHDR, SFDVKD.

The chain is built from TRBV7-2 and TRBJ1-1; D is unresolved. The CDR3 is made up of 15 amino acids. V was shortened by 6 bases and J by 1 base, with 15 bases between the two germline ends. Per the germline V gene, CDR1 is SGHTA and CDR2 is FQGNSA. CDR3 region: CASSLWAGENTEAFF. In nucleotides, the CDR3 is TGTGCCAGCAGTTTATGGGCAGGAGAGAACACTGAAGCTTTCTTT. Filled out from reference TRBV7-2 and TRBJ1-1, the complete variable domain reads GAGVSQSPSNKVTEKGKDVELRCDPISGHTALYWYRQSLGQGLEFLIYFQGNSAPDKSGLPSDRFSAERTGGSVSTLTIQRTQQEDSAVYLCASSLWAGENTEAFFGQGTRLTVV.

This clonotype occurred many times. The chain uses TRBV11-3 and TRBJ2-1, with TRBD1 matching over 7 bases. Trimming cost V 5 bases and J 4 bases; bases outside gene matches: 5. The CDR3 extends over 14 amino acids. Germline lookup yields CDR1 SGHNT and CDR2 YENEEA. CDR3 sequence: CASSDRDSYNEQFF. As DNA, the CDR3 is TGTGCCAGCAGCGACAGGGATTCGTACAATGAGCAGTTCTTC.

This clonotype was counted many times. CDR3 sequence (DNA): TGCGCCAGCAGCTTGGGGGCTAGCGGGAACTCAGATACGCAGTATTTT. Its translation is CASSLGASGNSDTQYF. The J gene is TRBJ2-3, the V gene TRBV5-1; the match to TRBD2 covers 9 bases. From germline, CDR1 is SGHRS and CDR2 YFSETQ. J gave up 4 bases and V 0 bases, and 6 bases lay outside the gene matches. The CDR3 is 16 residues long.

The J gene is TRBJ2-6, the V gene TRBV6-2 or TRBV6-3, with TRBD2 as a possible D gene (5 bases). The CDR3 is 15 amino acids. Trimming removed 2 bases at V and 0 bases at J, with 5 bases between. Germline-derived CDR1 and CDR2 are MNHEY and SVGEGT. The CDR3 sequence is CASSYTSSGANVLTF. The DNA of the CDR3 is TGTGCCAGCAGTTACACTAGCTCTGGGGCCAACGTCCTGACTTTC.

This clonotype has just a few counts. The rearrangement joins TRBV5-6 to TRBJ1-1, with no clear D. Germline V gene data show CDR1 as SGHDT and CDR2 as YYEEEE. The CDR3 loop spans 16 amino acids. The V and J ends lost 3 bases and 5 bases respectively, with 20 bases between them. The CDR3 DNA follows: TGTGCCAGCAGCTCCCCCGGACGACCCGGGATGACTGAAGCTTTCTTT. Translation: CASSSPGRPGMTEAFF.